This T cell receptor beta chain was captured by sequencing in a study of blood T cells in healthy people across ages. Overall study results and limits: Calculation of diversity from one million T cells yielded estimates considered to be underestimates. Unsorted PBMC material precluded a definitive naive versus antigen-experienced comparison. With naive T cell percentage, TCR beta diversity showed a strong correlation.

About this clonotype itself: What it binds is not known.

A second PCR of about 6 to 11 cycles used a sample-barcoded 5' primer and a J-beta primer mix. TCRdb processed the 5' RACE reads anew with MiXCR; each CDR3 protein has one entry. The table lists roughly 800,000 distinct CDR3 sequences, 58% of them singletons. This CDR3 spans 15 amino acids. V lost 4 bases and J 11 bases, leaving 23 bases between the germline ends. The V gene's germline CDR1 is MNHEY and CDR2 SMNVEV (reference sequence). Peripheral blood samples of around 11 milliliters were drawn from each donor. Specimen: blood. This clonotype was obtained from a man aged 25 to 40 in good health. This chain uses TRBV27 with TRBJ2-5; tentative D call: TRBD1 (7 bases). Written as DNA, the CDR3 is TGTGCCAGCAGTTCATTGGGACAGCAGGAGGGGGAGCAGTACTTC. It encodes CASSSLGQQEGEQYF.